In this sample, the clone carrying this TCR beta chain turned up a few times. These data belong to a study of regulatory T cells in long-lasting Graves disease. Time point of the sample: newly diagnosed GD, antithyroid drugs for less than 3 months. PBMCs were the source of the RNA used for TCR sequencing. The germline gives CDR1 SEHNR, CDR2 FQNEAQ (reference sequence). V lost 5 bases, J lost 1 base, and 14 bases lay in between. The length of the CDR3 is 15 residues. Arm-PCR of CDR3 regions with iRepertoire HTBI primers generated TCR beta libraries. Using its own MiXCR run on the multiplex PCR reads, TCRdb lists one record per CDR3 protein. This table has about 610,000 distinct CDR3 sequences, roughly a sixth appearing once. These data are also associated with another study on T cells in Graves' hyperthyroidism and ophthalmopathy.

The chain uses TRBV7-9 and TRBJ1-1, with a tentative D call TRBD1 (5 bases). The sample was peripheral blood mononuclear cells (PBMCs), taken at new diagnosis, from a patient treated with antithyroid drugs. This clonotype originated in a man aged 18 to 29 with Graves disease. The CDR3 DNA sequence: TGTGCCAGCAGCCCACCCGGGGCCTCGAACACTGAAGCTTTCTTT. Protein: CASSPPGASNTEAFF.